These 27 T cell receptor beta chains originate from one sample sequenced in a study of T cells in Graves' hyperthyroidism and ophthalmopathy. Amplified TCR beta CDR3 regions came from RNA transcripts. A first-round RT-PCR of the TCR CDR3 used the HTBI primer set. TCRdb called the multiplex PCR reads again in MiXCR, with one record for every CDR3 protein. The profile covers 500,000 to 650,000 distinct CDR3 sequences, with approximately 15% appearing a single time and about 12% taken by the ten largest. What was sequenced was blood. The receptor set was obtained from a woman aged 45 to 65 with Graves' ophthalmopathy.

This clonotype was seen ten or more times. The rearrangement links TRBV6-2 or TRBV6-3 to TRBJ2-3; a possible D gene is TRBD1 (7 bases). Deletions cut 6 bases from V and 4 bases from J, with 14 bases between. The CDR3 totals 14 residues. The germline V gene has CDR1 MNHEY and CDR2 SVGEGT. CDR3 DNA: TGTGCCAGCAGGGACTACAGGGGCGCAGATACGCAGTATTTT. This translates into CASRDYRGADTQYF.

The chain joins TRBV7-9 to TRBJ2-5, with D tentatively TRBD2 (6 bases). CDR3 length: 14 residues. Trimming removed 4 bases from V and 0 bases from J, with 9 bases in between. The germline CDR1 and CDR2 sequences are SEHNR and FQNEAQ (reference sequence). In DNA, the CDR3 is TGTGCCAGCAGCTCCTGGGGGGACCAAGAGACCCAGTACTTC. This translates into CASSSWGDQETQYF.

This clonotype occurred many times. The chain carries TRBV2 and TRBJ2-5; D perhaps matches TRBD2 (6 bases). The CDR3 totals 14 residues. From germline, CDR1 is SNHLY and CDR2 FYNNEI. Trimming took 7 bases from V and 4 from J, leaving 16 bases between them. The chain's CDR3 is CASIITQGGETQYF. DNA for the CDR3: TGTGCCAGCATTATTACCCAGGGAGGAGAGACCCAGTACTTC.

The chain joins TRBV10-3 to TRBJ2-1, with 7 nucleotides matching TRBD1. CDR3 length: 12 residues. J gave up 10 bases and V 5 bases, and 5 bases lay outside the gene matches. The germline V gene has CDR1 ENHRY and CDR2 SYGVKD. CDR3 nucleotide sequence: TGTGCCATCAGTAACCAGGACAGGGAGCAGTTCTTC. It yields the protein CAISNQDREQFF.

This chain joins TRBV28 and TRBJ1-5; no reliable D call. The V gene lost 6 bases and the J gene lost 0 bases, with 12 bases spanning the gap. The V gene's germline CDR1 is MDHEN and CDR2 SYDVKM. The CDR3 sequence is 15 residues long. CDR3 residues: CASRKTLYSNQPQHF. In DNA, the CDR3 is TGTGCCAGCAGAAAGACACTTTATAGCAATCAGCCCCAGCATTTT. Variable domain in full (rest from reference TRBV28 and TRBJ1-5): DVKVTQSSRYLVKRTGEKVFLECVQDMDHENMFWYRQDPGLGLRLIYFSYDVKMKEKGDIPEGYSVSREKKERFSLILESASTNQTSMYLCASRKTLYSNQPQHFGDGTRLSIL.

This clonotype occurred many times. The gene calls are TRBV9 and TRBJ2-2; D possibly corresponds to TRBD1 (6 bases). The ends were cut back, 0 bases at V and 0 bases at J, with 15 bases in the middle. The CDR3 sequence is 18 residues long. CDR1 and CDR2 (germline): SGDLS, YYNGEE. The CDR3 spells CASSVGTDATSNTGELFF. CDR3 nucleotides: TGTGCCAGCAGCGTAGGGACAGACGCAACATCGAACACCGGGGAGCTGTTTTTT.

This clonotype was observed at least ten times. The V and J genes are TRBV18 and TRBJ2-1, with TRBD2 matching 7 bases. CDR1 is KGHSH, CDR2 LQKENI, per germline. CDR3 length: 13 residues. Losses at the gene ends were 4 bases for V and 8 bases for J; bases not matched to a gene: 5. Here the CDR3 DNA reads TGTGCCAGCTCACTCGCGGGAGTTTATGAGCAGTTCTTC. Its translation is CASSLAGVYEQFF.

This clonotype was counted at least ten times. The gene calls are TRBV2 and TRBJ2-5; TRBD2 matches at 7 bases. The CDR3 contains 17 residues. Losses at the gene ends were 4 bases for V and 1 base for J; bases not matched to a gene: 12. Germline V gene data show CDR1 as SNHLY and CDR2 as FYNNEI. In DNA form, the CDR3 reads TGTGCCAGCAGTGTGTTATCCCTAGCGGCACGCCAAGAGACCCAGTACTTC. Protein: CASSVLSLAARQETQYF.

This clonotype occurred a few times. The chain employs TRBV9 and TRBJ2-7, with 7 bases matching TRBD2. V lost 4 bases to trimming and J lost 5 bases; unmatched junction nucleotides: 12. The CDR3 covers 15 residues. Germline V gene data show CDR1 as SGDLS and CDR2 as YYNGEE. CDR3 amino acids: CASSPGGGRGDEQYF. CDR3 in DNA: TGTGCCAGCAGCCCTGGAGGCGGGAGAGGCGACGAGCAGTACTTC.

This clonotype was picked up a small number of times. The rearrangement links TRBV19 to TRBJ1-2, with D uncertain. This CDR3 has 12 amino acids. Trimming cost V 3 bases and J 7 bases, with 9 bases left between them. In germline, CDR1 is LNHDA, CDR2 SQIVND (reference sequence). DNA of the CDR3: TGTGCCAGTAGTATTCGGCGGGTTGGCTACACCTTC. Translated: CASSIRRVGYTF.

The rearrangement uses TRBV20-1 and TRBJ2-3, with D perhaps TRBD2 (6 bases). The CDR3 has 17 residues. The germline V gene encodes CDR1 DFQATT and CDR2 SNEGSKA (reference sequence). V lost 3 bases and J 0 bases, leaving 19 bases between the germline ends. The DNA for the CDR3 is TGCAGTGCTAGGCCCCCCCTAGCGCGGGCTAGCACAGATACGCAGTATTTT. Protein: CSARPPLARASTDTQYF.

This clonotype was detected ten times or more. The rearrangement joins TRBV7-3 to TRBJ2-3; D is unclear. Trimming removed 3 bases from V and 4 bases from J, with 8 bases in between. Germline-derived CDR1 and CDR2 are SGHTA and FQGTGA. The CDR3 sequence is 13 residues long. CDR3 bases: TGTGCCAGCAGCTTTTCGGCGGCAGATACGCAGTATTTT. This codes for CASSFSAADTQYF. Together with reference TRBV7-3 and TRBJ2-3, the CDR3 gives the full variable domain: GAGVSQTPSNKVTEKGKYVELRCDPISGHTALYWYRQSLGQGPEFLIYFQGTGAADDSGLPNDRFFAVRPEGSVSTLKIQRTERGDSAVYLCASSFSAADTQYFGPGTRLTVL.

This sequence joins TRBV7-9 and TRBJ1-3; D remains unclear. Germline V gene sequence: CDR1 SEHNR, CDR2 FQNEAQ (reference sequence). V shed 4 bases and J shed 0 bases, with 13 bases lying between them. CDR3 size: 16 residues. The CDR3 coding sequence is TGTGCCAGCAGCTCCCTCGGAGGACGCTCTGGAAACACCATATATTTT. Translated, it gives CASSSLGGRSGNTIYF.

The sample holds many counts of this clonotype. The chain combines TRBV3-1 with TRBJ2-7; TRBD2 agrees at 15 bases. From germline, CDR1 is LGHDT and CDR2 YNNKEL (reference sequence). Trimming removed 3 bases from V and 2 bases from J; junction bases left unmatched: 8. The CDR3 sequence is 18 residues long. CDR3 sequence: CASSHGLAGGPIPYEQYF. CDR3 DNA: TGTGCCAGCAGCCACGGACTAGCGGGAGGGCCGATTCCCTACGAGCAGTACTTC.

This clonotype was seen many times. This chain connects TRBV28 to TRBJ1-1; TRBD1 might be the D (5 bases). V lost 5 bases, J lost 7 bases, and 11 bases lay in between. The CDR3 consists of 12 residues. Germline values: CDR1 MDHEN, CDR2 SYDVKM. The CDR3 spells CASSTETDEAFF. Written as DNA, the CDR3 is TGTGCCAGCAGTACCGAGACAGATGAAGCTTTCTTT.

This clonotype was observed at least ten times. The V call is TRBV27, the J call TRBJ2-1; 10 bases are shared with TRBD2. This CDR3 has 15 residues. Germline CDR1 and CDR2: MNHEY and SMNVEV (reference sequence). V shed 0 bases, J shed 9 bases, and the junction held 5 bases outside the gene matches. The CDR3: CASSLSSGRGGEQFF. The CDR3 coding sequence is TGTGCCAGCAGTTTATCGAGCGGGAGGGGGGGTGAGCAGTTCTTC.

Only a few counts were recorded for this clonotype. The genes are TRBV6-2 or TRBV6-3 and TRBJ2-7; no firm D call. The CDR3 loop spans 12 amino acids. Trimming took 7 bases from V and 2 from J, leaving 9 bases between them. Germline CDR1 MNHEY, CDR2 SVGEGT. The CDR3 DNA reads TGTGCCAGCATCGACCGCGCCTACGAGCAGTACTTC. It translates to CASIDRAYEQYF.

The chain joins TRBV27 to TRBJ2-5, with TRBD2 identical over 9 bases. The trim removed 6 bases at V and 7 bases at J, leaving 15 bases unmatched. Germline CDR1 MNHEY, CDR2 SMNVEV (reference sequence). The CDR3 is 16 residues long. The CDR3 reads CASRRLAVHSMGTQYF. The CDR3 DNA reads TGTGCCAGCAGAAGACTAGCGGTCCATAGTATGGGGACCCAGTACTTC.

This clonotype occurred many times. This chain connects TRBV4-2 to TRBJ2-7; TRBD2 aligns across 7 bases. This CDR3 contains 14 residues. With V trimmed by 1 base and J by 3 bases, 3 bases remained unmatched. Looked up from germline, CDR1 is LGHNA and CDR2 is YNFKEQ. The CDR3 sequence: CASSQVAGVYEQYF. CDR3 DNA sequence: TGTGCCAGCAGCCAAGTGGCGGGAGTCTACGAGCAGTACTTC.

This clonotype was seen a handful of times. For the CDR3, the DNA is TGTGCCAGCAGCGTAACCCTCGCGGGAGTCAGCCATGAGCAGTTCTTC. Residues: CASSVTLAGVSHEQFF. This rearrangement joins TRBV9 to TRBJ2-1; TRBD2 agrees at 7 bases. Per the germline V gene, CDR1 is SGDLS and CDR2 is YYNGEE. V shed 1 base and J 8 bases; nucleotides not matched to a gene: 12. The CDR3 runs 16 residues.

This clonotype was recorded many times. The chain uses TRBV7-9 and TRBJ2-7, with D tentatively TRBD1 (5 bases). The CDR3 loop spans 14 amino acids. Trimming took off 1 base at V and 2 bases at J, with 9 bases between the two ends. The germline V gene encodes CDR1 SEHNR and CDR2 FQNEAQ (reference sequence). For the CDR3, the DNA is TGTGCCAGCAGCTTAGTAGGGGTACCCTACGAGCAGTACTTC. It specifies CASSLVGVPYEQYF.

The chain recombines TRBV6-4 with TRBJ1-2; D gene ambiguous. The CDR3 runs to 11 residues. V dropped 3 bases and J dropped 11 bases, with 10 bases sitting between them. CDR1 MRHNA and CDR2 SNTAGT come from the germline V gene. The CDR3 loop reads CASSEGRRYTF. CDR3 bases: TGTGCCAGCAGTGAGGGTCGAAGGTACACCTTC.

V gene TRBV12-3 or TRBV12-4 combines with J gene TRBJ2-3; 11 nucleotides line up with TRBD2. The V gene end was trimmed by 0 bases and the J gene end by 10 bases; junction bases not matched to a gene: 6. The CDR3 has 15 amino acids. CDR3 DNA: TGTGCCAGCAGTTTAGCGGCTAGCGGGAGGAACCCGCAGTATTTT. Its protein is CASSLAASGRNPQYF.

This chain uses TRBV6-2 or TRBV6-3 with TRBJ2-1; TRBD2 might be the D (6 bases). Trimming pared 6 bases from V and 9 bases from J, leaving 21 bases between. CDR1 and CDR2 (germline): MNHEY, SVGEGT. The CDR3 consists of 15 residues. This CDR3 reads CASSTGREVGGEQFF. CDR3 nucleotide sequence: TGTGCCAGCAGCACGGGTAGGGAGGTTGGCGGTGAGCAGTTCTTC.

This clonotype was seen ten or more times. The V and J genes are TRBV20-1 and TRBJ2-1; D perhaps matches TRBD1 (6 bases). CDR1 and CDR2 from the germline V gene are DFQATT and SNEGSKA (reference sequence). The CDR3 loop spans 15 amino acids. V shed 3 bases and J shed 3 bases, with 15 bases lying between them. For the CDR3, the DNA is TGCAGTGCTAGCAGCACAGGGAAGTTCTACAATGAGCAGTTCTTC. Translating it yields CSASSTGKFYNEQFF.

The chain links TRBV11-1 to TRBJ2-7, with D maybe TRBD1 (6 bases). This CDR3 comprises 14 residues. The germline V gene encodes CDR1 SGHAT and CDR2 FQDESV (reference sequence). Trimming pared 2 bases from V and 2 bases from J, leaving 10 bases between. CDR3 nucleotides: TGTGCCAGCAGCTTATTAGGGACAACCTACGAGCAGTACTTC. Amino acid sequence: CASSLLGTTYEQYF. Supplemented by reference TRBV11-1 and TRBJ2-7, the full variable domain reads EAEVAQSPRYKITEKSQAVAFWCDPISGHATLYWYRQILGQGPELLVQFQDESVVDDSQLPKDRFSAERLKGVDSTLKIQPAELGDSAMYLCASSLLGTTYEQYFGPGTRLTVT.

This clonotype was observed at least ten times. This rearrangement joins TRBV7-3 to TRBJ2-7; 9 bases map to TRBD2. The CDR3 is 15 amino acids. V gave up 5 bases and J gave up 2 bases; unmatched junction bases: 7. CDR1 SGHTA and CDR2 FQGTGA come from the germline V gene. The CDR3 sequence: CASSPRASGAYEQYF. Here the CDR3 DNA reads TGTGCCAGCAGCCCCCGGGCTAGCGGGGCCTACGAGCAGTACTTC.